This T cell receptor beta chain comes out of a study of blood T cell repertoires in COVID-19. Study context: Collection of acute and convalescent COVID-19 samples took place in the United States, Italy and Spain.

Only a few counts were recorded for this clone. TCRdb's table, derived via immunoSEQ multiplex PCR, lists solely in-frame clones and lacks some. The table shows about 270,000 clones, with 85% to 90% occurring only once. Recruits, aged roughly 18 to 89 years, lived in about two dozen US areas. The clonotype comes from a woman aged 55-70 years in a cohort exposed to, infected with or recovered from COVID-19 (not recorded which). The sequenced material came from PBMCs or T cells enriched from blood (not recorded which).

In DNA, the CDR3 is TGTGCCAGCCACGGAGGAGGGGCAACTAATGAAAAACTGTTTTTT. It yields the protein CASHGGGATNEKLFF. This chain joins TRBV2 and TRBJ1-4, with D possibly being TRBD1 (5 bases). Germline CDR1 SNHLY, CDR2 FYNNEI. Trimming stripped 8 bases from V and 0 bases from J, with 13 bases between. The CDR3 runs to 15 residues.